Below, 3 T cell receptor beta chains from the same sample are listed, as sequenced in a study of siplizumab effects on memory and regulatory T cells. TCRdb's table, derived via immunoSEQ multiplex PCR, lists solely in-frame clones and lacks some. The repertoire consists of about 100,000 clones, with around 94% occurring once and the leading ten covering about 1.2%. Material for sequencing was non-Treg CD4+ T cells sorted from blood. The receptors here all came from a human donor in good health.

The chain uses TRBV11-2 and TRBJ2-5; no definite D call. CDR3 length equals 12 residues. V lost 0 bases and J 5 bases, leaving 4 bases between the germline ends. Germline lookup yields CDR1 SGHAT and CDR2 FQNNGV. DNA for the CDR3: TGTGCCAGCAGCTTAGATCGTGAGACCCAGTACTTC. Protein: CASSLDRETQYF.

This clone was seen more than once but under ten times. The chain combines TRBV11-2 with TRBJ1-4; no definite D call. The CDR3 is 16 residues long. Trimming cost V 1 base and J 0 bases, with 9 bases left between them. CDR1 is SGHAT, CDR2 FQNNGV, per germline. In DNA form, the CDR3 reads TGTGCCAGCAGCTTAGGGTACAGCGCAACTAATGAAAAACTGTTTTTT. This translates into CASSLGYSATNEKLFF.

In this sample, this clone turned up once. The chain uses TRBV19 and TRBJ1-5, with D perhaps TRBD1 (6 bases). This CDR3 has 14 amino acids. In germline, CDR1 is LNHDA, CDR2 SQIVND (reference sequence). V gave up 3 bases and J gave up 5 bases, with 11 bases separating them. Here the CDR3 reads CASSIGGLDQPQHF. The CDR3 nucleotides are TGTGCCAGTAGTATTGGGGGGCTCGATCAGCCCCAGCATTTT.